This entry is about one T cell receptor (beta chain). Its ends do not fully match the called genes, so a read error is possible. A second PCR, run for roughly 7 to 12 cycles, used a sample-barcoded 5' primer plus a J-beta primer mix. TCRdb reprocessed the 5' RACE reads via MiXCR and lists one record per CDR3 protein. The sample shows roughly 640,000 distinct CDR3 sequences, around 31% of them seen only once. The germline CDR1 and CDR2 sequences are SGHRS and YFSETQ. The CDR3 has 13 residues. The sample belongs to a study of blood T cells in healthy people across ages. This clonotype was obtained from a woman older than 75 in good health. This chain links TRBV5-1 with TRBJ2-3; D is ambiguous. Sequencing input: blood. In DNA, the CDR3 is TGCGCCGGCAGCTTGCCGAGCACAGATGCGCAGTATTTT. Protein sequence: CAGSLPSTDAQYF.